This T cell receptor (beta chain) originates from a study of blood T cells in healthy people across ages. The V and J ends lost 3 bases and 8 bases respectively, with 14 bases between them. The CDR3 totals 15 residues. Germline CDR1 is SEHNR and CDR2 is FQNEAQ (reference sequence). A second PCR, run for roughly 7 to 11 cycles, used a sample-barcoded 5' primer plus a J-beta primer mix. Via MiXCR, TCRdb re-called the 5' RACE reads, giving one row per CDR3 protein. The data hold approximately 810,000 distinct CDR3 sequences, with under 40% observed a single time. This chain connects TRBV7-9 to TRBJ1-6, with D possibly TRBD1 on 6 matching bases. The source of this sequence is a man between 18 and 29 years old in good health. The sequenced sample was blood. The CDR3 region is CASSFQRAGDSPLHF. CDR3 coding DNA: TGTGCCAGCAGCTTCCAGAGGGCAGGGGATTCACCCCTCCACTTT.